The clone carrying this TCR beta chain showed up many times. From the RT-PCR reads, TCRdb called clonotypes with MiXCR, one entry per CDR3 protein. This table holds about 700,000 distinct CDR3 sequences, approximately 14% found once. V lost 3 bases to trimming and J lost 1 base; unmatched junction nucleotides: 13. The germline V gene encodes CDR1 SGHRS and CDR2 YFSETQ. The CDR3 has 18 amino acids. This chain connects TRBV5-1 to TRBJ2-3; 8 bases are a match to TRBD2. Material for sequencing was memory CD4+ T cells from blood. The source of this sequence is a female donor in good health, serving as a healthy control. This CDR3 is CASSSLLGLAGGTDTQYF. As DNA, the CDR3 is TGCGCCAGCAGCTCGCTTCTCGGACTAGCTGGGGGCACAGATACGCAGTATTTT.